The clone carrying this TCR beta chain appeared a few times. This sample stems from a study of CD8+ T cells in alopecia areata. V was cut by 3 bases and J by 7 bases, with 13 bases left in between. The CDR3 runs 14 residues. The V gene's germline CDR1 is ENHRY and CDR2 SYGVKD. Investigators isolated RNA and reverse transcribed it into cDNA to act as the sequencing template. Only in-frame clones appear in the TCRdb table, and some are missing; sequencing was by immunoSEQ multiplex PCR. The sample carries about 200,000 clones, around two fifths recorded once. Specified treatment: oral pan-JAK inhibitor, 5-10 mg twice daily.

The sample here was CD4+ T cells sorted from blood, taken at approximately week 34, from a patient treated with tofacitinib. This TCR derives from a human donor with alopecia areata. The J gene is TRBJ1-5, the V gene TRBV10-3, with D unresolved. The CDR3 nucleotides read TGTGCCATCAGTGAAGAACGGGAGGAACAGCCCCAGCATTTT. This encodes CAISEEREEQPQHF.